Listed here are 10 T cell receptor beta chains from one sample, sequenced in a study of post-analysis software for immune sequencing data. Their cognate antigens are unknown. Study-wide results and limits: A few TRBV segments (TRBV5-6, TRBV5-1 and TRBV20-1 among them) occurred more frequently in patients than in controls.

Researchers reported that TCR beta cDNA libraries carried unique molecular identifiers. TCRdb re-analysed the PCR reads in MiXCR, keeping a single row per CDR3 protein. The sample has around 200,000 distinct CDR3 sequences, approximately 30% seen once. The sample comprised blood. Receptor source: a girl aged 2 to 17 with multiple sclerosis.

At least ten counts were recorded for this clonotype. This sequence joins TRBV20-1 and TRBJ1-2; 9 positions agree with TRBD1. Losses at the gene ends were 6 bases for V and 8 bases for J; bases not matched to a gene: 10. Looked up from germline, CDR1 is DFQATT and CDR2 is SNEGSKA (reference sequence). CDR3 length: 13 amino acids. The CDR3 DNA follows: TGCAGTGCCCTACAGGGGGCTATGAAGGGCTACACCTTC. Translation: CSALQGAMKGYTF.

This clonotype was counted ten times or more. The chain carries TRBV20-1 and TRBJ2-3; D may be TRBD1 or TRBD2 (6 bases each). Germline CDR1 is DFQATT and CDR2 is SNEGSKA (reference sequence). The CDR3 runs to 14 residues. The V end lost 1 base, the J end lost 6 bases, and 14 bases lay between the germline ends. The CDR3 is CSARVASGADTQYF. DNA of the CDR3: TGCAGTGCTAGAGTCGCATCGGGGGCGGATACGCAGTATTTT.

The chain recombines TRBV12-3 or TRBV12-4 with TRBJ1-2; TRBD1 agrees at 8 bases. J gave up 4 bases and V 3 bases, and 4 bases lay outside the gene matches. This CDR3 spans 14 amino acids. CDR3 protein: CASSLQGAGYGYTF. DNA for the CDR3: TGTGCCAGCAGTTTGCAGGGGGCGGGCTATGGCTACACCTTC.

This clonotype was observed a handful of times. The chain links TRBV27 to TRBJ2-3; TRBD2 agrees at 8 bases. This CDR3 region has 12 residues. J lost 10 bases, V lost 3 bases, and 3 bases had no gene match. Germline CDR1 is MNHEY and CDR2 is SMNVEV (reference sequence). The CDR3 spells CASSLGREAQYF. In DNA form, the CDR3 reads TGTGCCAGCAGTTTGGGGCGGGAGGCGCAGTATTTT.

The rearrangement joins TRBV29-1 to TRBJ1-2; TRBD1 might be the D (6 bases). The V end lost 8 bases, the J end lost 7 bases, and 17 bases lay between the germline ends. This CDR3 has 12 amino acids. Germline lookup yields CDR1 SQVTM and CDR2 ANQGSEA. The CDR3 sequence is CSCAGGQRGYTF. DNA for the CDR3: TGCAGCTGCGCGGGGGGCCAACGTGGCTACACCTTC.

This clonotype has a handful of counts. This chain uses TRBV2 with TRBJ1-2; D might be TRBD1 (5 bases). The ends were cut back, 2 bases at V and 0 bases at J, with 10 bases in the middle. In germline, CDR1 is SNHLY, CDR2 FYNNEI. The CDR3 extends over 15 amino acids. This chain's CDR3 is CASSEWGNPNYGYTF. DNA of the CDR3: TGTGCCAGCAGTGAATGGGGCAACCCTAACTATGGCTACACCTTC.

The rearrangement uses TRBV11-2 and TRBJ2-7; D tentatively reads TRBD1 or TRBD2 (5 bases each). V was cut by 3 bases and J by 7 bases, with 16 bases left in between. The germline gives CDR1 SGHAT, CDR2 FQNNGV. The length of the CDR3 is 14 residues. The CDR3 spells CASSLRGAPSEQYF. Written as DNA, the CDR3 is TGTGCCAGCAGCTTGAGAGGGGCCCCTTCTGAGCAGTACTTC.

This clonotype has ten or more counts. J is TRBJ2-7 and V is TRBV20-1, with 7 nucleotides matching TRBD2. This CDR3 has 13 residues. Per germline, CDR1 DFQATT and CDR2 SNEGSKA (reference sequence). With 2 bases clipped from V and 6 bases from J, the junction kept 7 bases outside the gene matches. The CDR3 region has the DNA TGCAGTGCTAGACTGGGACTATCCACCGAGCAGTACTTC. This encodes CSARLGLSTEQYF.

This clonotype was detected many times. The chain carries TRBV6-2 or TRBV6-3 and TRBJ2-1; 10 bases map to TRBD2. This CDR3 is 15 amino acids long. Germline values: CDR1 MNHEY, CDR2 SVGEGT. The V gene end was trimmed by 8 bases and the J gene end by 10 bases; junction bases not matched to a gene: 14. CDR3 DNA sequence: TGTGCCAGCGAGACACCGGGACTAGCGACTCAGGAGCAGTTCTTC. It encodes CASETPGLATQEQFF.

This clonotype was seen repeatedly, ten times or more. The chain has TRBV5-1 and TRBJ2-1; maybe TRBD2 (6 bases). Trimming removed 0 bases from V and 3 bases from J, with 7 bases in between. Germline V gene sequence: CDR1 SGHRS, CDR2 YFSETQ. This CDR3 is built from 14 residues. The CDR3 here is CASSLGDFYNEQFF. The CDR3 bases are TGCGCCAGCAGCTTGGGGGACTTCTACAATGAGCAGTTCTTC.